The 29 T cell receptor beta chains below come from one sample, sequenced in a study of T cell repertoires in aging, cancer and after chemotherapy. Peripheral blood genomic DNA, not sorted cells or RNA, was the template. Multiplex touch-down PCR with TRB-A/B primers amplified rearranged V-D-J TRB sequences. One entry per CDR3 protein results from TCRdb running MiXCR on the multiplex PCR reads. The table has some 8,000 distinct CDR3 sequences, around 30% seen once; the top ten hold approximately 11%. The sample taken for sequencing was blood. The source is a human donor in good health.

The CDR3 sequence: CSARVPGQEYGYTF. The CDR3 nucleotides read TGCAGTGCTAGAGTCCCCGGACAGGAATATGGCTACACCTTC. This sequence joins TRBV20-1 and TRBJ1-2; 7 bases fit TRBD1. This CDR3 region has 14 residues. With 1 base clipped from V and 5 bases from J, the junction kept 7 bases outside the gene matches. Germline V gene data show CDR1 as DFQATT and CDR2 as SNEGSKA (reference sequence).

The CDR3 sequence: CASSPRVTGELFF. CDR3 coding DNA: TGTGCCAGCAGCCCGAGGGTCACCGGGGAGCTGTTTTTT. The chain is built from TRBV5-4 and TRBJ2-2; D perhaps matches TRBD2 (5 bases). CDR3 length: 13 amino acids. Germline V gene data show CDR1 as SGHNT and CDR2 as YYREEE (reference sequence). V lost 4 bases, J lost 4 bases, and 8 bases lay in between.

There are a few counts of this clonotype. This CDR3 is CASSYGNSNQPQHF. CDR3 nucleotide sequence: TGTGCCAGTAGTTACGGTAATAGCAATCAGCCCCAGCATTTT. The rearrangement joins TRBV19 to TRBJ1-5; no clear D. CDR3 length equals 14 residues. The V gene's germline CDR1 is LNHDA and CDR2 SQIVND (reference sequence). With 5 bases removed from V and 0 bases from J, the gap between germline ends came to 8 bases.

This clonotype was seen a handful of times. The chain links TRBV12-3 or TRBV12-4 to TRBJ2-5; 10 positions match TRBD2. V was pared by 2 bases and J by 0 bases, with 15 bases of the junction left unmatched. The CDR3 consists of 20 residues. CDR3 amino acids: CASSLSGLAGGQLYQETQYF. The CDR3 region has the DNA TGTGCCAGCAGTTTATCGGGGTTAGCGGGGGGCCAACTGTACCAAGAGACCCAGTACTTC.

The rearrangement links TRBV28 to TRBJ1-4; maybe TRBD1 (5 bases). Looked up from germline, CDR1 is MDHEN and CDR2 is SYDVKM. The length of the CDR3 is 13 residues. Trimming removed 7 bases from V and 6 bases from J, with 12 bases in between. The CDR3 DNA reads TGTGCCAGCACCTTGGTCAGGGATGAAAAACTGTTTTTT. It encodes CASTLVRDEKLFF.

The rearrangement joins TRBV6-5 to TRBJ2-3, with unresolved D. The germline V gene encodes CDR1 MNHEY and CDR2 SVGAGI. The CDR3 loop spans 11 amino acids. The V gene lost 5 bases and the J gene lost 5 bases, with 5 bases spanning the gap. The DNA of the CDR3 is TGTGCCAGCAGTCTAGTAGATACGCAGTATTTT. This codes for CASSLVDTQYF.

J is TRBJ2-2 and V is TRBV30, with TRBD2 matching over 7 bases. The CDR3 is made up of 11 amino acids. V shed 5 bases and J 6 bases; nucleotides not matched to a gene: 0. CDR1 and CDR2 from the germline V gene are GTSNPN and SVGIG (reference sequence). The CDR3 reads CAWGGAGELFF. In DNA, the CDR3 is TGTGCCTGGGGGGGGGCCGGGGAGCTGTTTTTT.

This chain links TRBV6-1 with TRBJ1-2; D might be TRBD1 (5 bases). Trimming removed 5 bases from V and 3 bases from J, with 13 bases in between. The CDR3 runs 14 residues. CDR1 is MNHNS and CDR2 is SASEGT in the germline V gene. The DNA of the CDR3 is TGTGCCAGCAGTTACTCGACAGAGTACTATGGCTACACCTTC. Its translation: CASSYSTEYYGYTF.

The chain uses TRBV10-3 and TRBJ2-1; 8 nucleotides match TRBD1. This CDR3 contains 17 residues. V lost 2 bases to trimming and J lost 0 bases; unmatched junction nucleotides: 6. Germline lookup yields CDR1 ENHRY and CDR2 SYGVKD. CDR3 sequence reads: CAISEPRQGSSYNEQFF. DNA of the CDR3: TGTGCCATCAGTGAGCCGAGACAGGGGAGCTCCTACAATGAGCAGTTCTTC.

J is TRBJ1-2 and V is TRBV28, with D uncertain. Per the germline V gene, CDR1 is MDHEN and CDR2 is SYDVKM. Trimming pared 4 bases from V and 8 bases from J, leaving 11 bases between. The CDR3 spans 12 residues. This CDR3 reads CASSSTVGGYTF. As DNA, the CDR3 is TGTGCCAGCAGTTCTACGGTAGGCGGCTACACCTTC.

This clonotype was detected a few times. The chain combines TRBV6-1 with TRBJ2-3; D is undetermined. This CDR3 comprises 14 residues. Trimming cost V 1 base and J 3 bases, with 8 bases left between them. Germline V gives CDR1 MNHNS, CDR2 SASEGT. The CDR3 loop is CASSEGPATDTQYF. CDR3 nucleotides: TGTGCCAGCAGTGAAGGACCTGCTACAGATACGCAGTATTTT.

This clonotype is medium-sized (0.01 to 0.1%) in the sample. The chain recombines TRBV27 with TRBJ2-3; D might be TRBD1 (6 bases). Germline V gives CDR1 MNHEY, CDR2 SMNVEV (reference sequence). V gave up 5 bases and J gave up 5 bases, with 11 bases separating them. The CDR3 is 13 amino acids. This CDR3 is CASSKGDVDTQYF. The DNA for the CDR3 is TGTGCCAGCAGTAAGGGGGACGTAGATACGCAGTATTTT.

By share, this clonotype ranks as medium-sized. This sequence joins TRBV19 and TRBJ1-6; 7 bases agree with TRBD1. V trimming: 3 bases; J trimming: 5 bases; junction bases outside the gene matches: 4. The CDR3 spans 15 residues. Germline CDR1 reads LNHDA; CDR2 reads SQIVND (reference sequence). The CDR3 DNA reads as TGTGCCAGTAGTATTACGACAGGGAATAATTCACCCCTCCACTTT. It specifies CASSITTGNNSPLHF.

This clonotype has just a few counts. The CDR3 loop is CASSLGQGYEKLFF. The CDR3 DNA is TGTGCCAGCAGTTTGGGACAGGGGTATGAAAAACTGTTTTTT. The chain links TRBV12-3 or TRBV12-4 to TRBJ1-4, with 10 bases aligning to TRBD1. The CDR3 consists of 14 residues. J was trimmed by 6 bases and V by 3 bases; bases with no gene match: 1.

This clonotype was detected only a few times. The chain couples TRBV6-5 to TRBJ2-5; a possible D gene is TRBD1 (5 bases). Per the germline V gene, CDR1 is MNHEY and CDR2 is SVGAGI. V lost 0 bases and J lost 3, with 8 bases in between. CDR3 length: 14 residues. CDR3 in amino acids: CASSYSGQEETQYF. The DNA of the CDR3 is TGTGCCAGCAGTTACTCTGGACAAGAAGAGACCCAGTACTTC.

The chain combines TRBV5-1 with TRBJ1-4; D is uncertain. The ends were cut back, 7 bases at V and 0 bases at J, with 7 bases in the middle. Germline assignment: CDR1 SGHRS and CDR2 YFSETQ. This CDR3 has 13 residues. The DNA of the CDR3 is TGCGCCAGCCGAGAGGCAACTAATGAAAAACTGTTTTTT. Amino acid sequence: CASREATNEKLFF.

This clonotype was seen a handful of times. This sequence joins TRBV12-3 or TRBV12-4 and TRBJ2-7; 9 bases line up with TRBD2. The J segment lost 7 bases and the V segment lost 6 bases, leaving 13 bases of the junction unmatched. The CDR3 covers 15 residues. DNA for the CDR3: TGTGCCAGCAGCCGTGACGTAGCGGGGGCAGGGGAGCAGTACTTC. Translating it yields CASSRDVAGAGEQYF.

This clonotype was seen a handful of times. The chain carries TRBV5-1 and TRBJ2-1; the D is unclear. Germline assignment: CDR1 SGHRS and CDR2 YFSETQ. The V end was cut by 6 bases, the J end by 3 bases, with 4 bases between. The CDR3 contains 11 residues. Written as DNA, the CDR3 is TGCGCCAGCACCGACTACAATGAGCAGTTCTTC. Protein sequence: CASTDYNEQFF.

This clonotype appeared a few times. The J gene is TRBJ2-2, the V gene TRBV27, with 11 bases matching TRBD2. The CDR3 spans 17 residues. Trimming removed 3 bases from V and 6 bases from J; junction bases left unmatched: 9. Germline lookup yields CDR1 MNHEY and CDR2 SMNVEV (reference sequence). CDR3 protein: CASSFMGTSGWAGELFF. Here the CDR3 DNA reads TGTGCCAGCAGTTTTATGGGGACTAGCGGTTGGGCCGGGGAGCTGTTTTTT.

V usage is TRBV6-2 or TRBV6-3 and J usage is TRBJ2-1, with no clear D. Germline V CDR1 and CDR2: MNHEY, SVGEGT. The ends were cut back, 4 bases at V and 7 bases at J, with 8 bases in the middle. CDR3 size: 12 residues. CDR3 loop: CASSLSRNEQFF. CDR3 DNA sequence: TGTGCCAGCAGTTTAAGCCGAAATGAGCAGTTCTTC.

The chain joins TRBV7-9 to TRBJ1-5, with D possibly TRBD1 on 5 matching bases. Trimming cost V 1 base and J 2 bases, with 9 bases left between them. The V gene's germline CDR1 is SEHNR and CDR2 FQNEAQ (reference sequence). There are 15 residues in the CDR3. The CDR3 DNA sequence: TGTGCCAGCAGCTTAGGGGGACCCGGCAATCAGCCCCAGCATTTT. Its translation is CASSLGGPGNQPQHF.

J is TRBJ2-7 and V is TRBV6-1; no firm D call. There are 13 residues in the CDR3. The V gene's germline CDR1 is MNHNS and CDR2 SASEGT. V was clipped by 5 bases and J by 4 bases, with 12 bases between them. CDR3 loop: CASSYDGTYEQYF. The DNA of the CDR3 is TGTGCCAGCAGTTACGATGGAACTTACGAGCAGTACTTC.

The gene calls are TRBV27 and TRBJ2-7; no clear D. CDR3 length: 13 amino acids. Germline CDR1 reads MNHEY; CDR2 reads SMNVEV (reference sequence). Trimming pared 5 bases from V and 4 bases from J, leaving 12 bases between. The CDR3 DNA follows: TGTGCCAGCAGTCCGCAGGATAGATACGAGCAGTACTTC. Translated: CASSPQDRYEQYF.

This clonotype was found a few times. This rearrangement joins TRBV19 to TRBJ2-7, with 11 bases fitting TRBD1. The CDR3 sequence is 15 residues long. Losses at the gene ends were 4 bases for V and 4 bases for J; bases not matched to a gene: 6. Germline values: CDR1 LNHDA, CDR2 SQIVND (reference sequence). The CDR3 sequence is CASSSLGQGVYEQYF. The DNA of the CDR3 is TGTGCCAGTAGTAGTCTGGGACAGGGGGTATACGAGCAGTACTTC.

This sequence joins TRBV7-6 and TRBJ1-1, with 8 nucleotides matching TRBD1. The CDR3 is 15 amino acids. CDR1 is SGHVS and CDR2 is FNYEAQ in the germline V gene. The V segment lost 5 bases and the J segment 7 bases; nucleotides outside the gene matches: 12. CDR3 loop: CASSLKQGGRDEAFF. CDR3 coding DNA: TGTGCCAGCAGCCTCAAACAGGGGGGAAGGGATGAAGCTTTCTTT.

In this sample, this clonotype turned up a few times. This chain joins TRBV19 and TRBJ1-6; TRBD1 is a possible D gene (6 bases). The germline V gene encodes CDR1 LNHDA and CDR2 SQIVND (reference sequence). CDR3 length: 13 amino acids. Trimming removed 10 bases at V and 10 bases at J, with 17 bases between. CDR3 in amino acids: CATQGIRDSPLHF. The DNA for the CDR3 is TGTGCCACTCAGGGGATAAGGGACTCACCCCTCCACTTT.

The V and J genes are TRBV19 and TRBJ2-7, with D hard to call. V lost 8 bases and J lost 2, with 10 bases in between. Germline CDR1 LNHDA, CDR2 SQIVND (reference sequence). The CDR3 totals 12 residues. CDR3 DNA: TGTGCCAGTGGTAACGGACCCTACGAGCAGTACTTC. It specifies CASGNGPYEQYF.

This sequence joins TRBV11-2 and TRBJ2-5; tentative D call: TRBD2 (5 bases). The CDR3 sequence is 13 residues long. Germline V CDR1 and CDR2: SGHAT, FQNNGV. V was shortened by 5 bases and J by 4 bases, with 11 bases between the two germline ends. The CDR3 spells CASSPRTGETQYF. DNA for the CDR3: TGTGCCAGCAGCCCACGGACTGGAGAGACCCAGTACTTC.

The rearrangement joins TRBV28 to TRBJ2-2; D call uncertain. Trimming shortened V by 6 bases and J by 5 bases, and 16 bases separated the two germline ends. The CDR3 consists of 15 residues. Germline V gives CDR1 MDHEN, CDR2 SYDVKM. Here the CDR3 reads CASSPTDVSTGELFF. CDR3 coding DNA: TGTGCCAGCAGCCCGACGGACGTATCGACCGGGGAGCTGTTTTTT.